The next 8 T cell receptor beta chains were all read from a single sample in a study of CD8 T cells in ankylosing spondylitis. TCRdb reprocessed the 5' RACE reads via MiXCR and lists one record per CDR3 protein. The sample shows 300,000 to 400,000 distinct CDR3 sequences, around 20% of them seen only once. The antigens these receptors bind are not known. Study-level findings and limits: What appeared characteristic of ankylosing spondylitis blood was a TCR beta motif of about eight highly homologous variants.

Sequencing used blood, either unsorted or a sorted T cell fraction (not recorded which). The receptors were sampled from a male donor with ankylosing spondylitis.

V is TRBV9 and J is TRBJ2-2, with D perhaps matching TRBD1 or TRBD2 (5 bases each). The CDR3 extends over 15 amino acids. Germline V lookup: CDR1 SGDLS, CDR2 YYNGEE. V lost 0 bases and J lost 6, with 12 bases in between. CDR3 sequence (DNA): TGTGCCAGCAGCGTAGCGGGGACGGAGCCCGGGGAGCTGTTTTTT. Translated: CASSVAGTEPGELFF.

This sequence joins TRBV4-3 and TRBJ2-5, with no clear D. Germline CDR1 and CDR2: LGHNA and YSLEER. Trimming shortened V by 2 bases and J by 4 bases, and 14 bases separated the two germline ends. This CDR3 is 15 amino acids long. For the CDR3, the DNA is TGCGCCAGCAGCCAACCGGGCCGGATACGAGAGACCCAGTACTTC. It codes for CASSQPGRIRETQYF.

The chain combines TRBV20-1 with TRBJ2-1, with TRBD2 identical over 11 bases. CDR3 length: 15 amino acids. The ends lost 1 base at V and 4 bases at J; junction bases unmatched: 3. Germline CDR1 and CDR2: DFQATT and SNEGSKA (reference sequence). CDR3 loop: CSARVGLAVYNEQFF. Here the CDR3 DNA reads TGCAGTGCTAGAGTGGGACTAGCGGTTTACAATGAGCAGTTCTTC.

The chain joins TRBV11-3 to TRBJ2-7, with D possibly matching TRBD2 (5 bases). Germline V gene sequence: CDR1 SGHNT, CDR2 YENEEA. This CDR3 contains 14 residues. V was shortened by 1 base and J by 2 bases, with 9 bases between the two germline ends. The chain's CDR3 is CASSLAGEPYEQYF. DNA of the CDR3: TGTGCCAGCAGCTTAGCTGGGGAGCCCTACGAGCAGTACTTC.

This clonotype has just a few counts. The rearrangement joins TRBV5-1 to TRBJ2-1, with 7 bases aligning to TRBD2. Germline V gives CDR1 SGHRS, CDR2 YFSETQ. This CDR3 region has 17 residues. V lost 1 base to trimming and J lost 1 base; unmatched junction nucleotides: 8. Here the CDR3 DNA reads TGCGCCAGCAGCTTGACGTCTAGCGGTAATTCCTACAATGAGCAGTTCTTC. Translated, it gives CASSLTSSGNSYNEQFF.

This clonotype was counted between two and nine times. V and J are TRBV3-1 and TRBJ1-6; D gene unclear. The CDR3 runs to 13 residues. V gave up 0 bases and J gave up 9 bases, with 6 bases separating them. Per germline, CDR1 LGHDT and CDR2 YNNKEL (reference sequence). The DNA of the CDR3 is TGTGCCAGCAGCCAAGATTACAGTTCACCCCTCCACTTT. It specifies CASSQDYSSPLHF. The full variable domain, in which reference TRBV3-1 and TRBJ1-6 provide the parts outside the CDR3, is DTAVSQTPKYLVTQMGNDKSIKCEQNLGHDTMYWYKQDSKKFLKIMFSYNNKELIINETVPNRFSPKSPDKAHLNLHINSLELGDSAVYFCASSQDYSSPLHFGNGTRLTVT.

The chain carries TRBV10-2 and TRBJ1-1; possible D gene TRBD1, 6 bases. The CDR3 has 12 residues. Germline values: CDR1 WSHSY, CDR2 SAAADI. The germline V and J ends were trimmed by 8 bases and 5 bases, with 12 bases remaining between them. CDR3 amino acids: CASLQGQTEAFF. For the CDR3, the DNA is TGCGCCAGCTTACAGGGTCAAACTGAAGCTTTCTTT.

A few counts support this clonotype. This chain links TRBV7-2 with TRBJ1-3; 7 bases match TRBD1. Trimming at V came to 4 bases and at J to 2 bases, leaving 8 bases not matched to a gene. Germline V lookup: CDR1 SGHTA, CDR2 FQGNSA. The CDR3 contains 16 residues. The CDR3 nucleotides read TGTGCCAGCAGCTCGACAGGGAGAGTAACTGGAAACACCATATATTTT. It encodes CASSSTGRVTGNTIYF.